This TCR beta chain was captured by sequencing in a study of shared clonotypes between healthy human individuals. The repertoire was sequenced with immunoSEQ multiplex PCR; TCRdb's copy has only in-frame clones and lacks some. There are approximately 710,000 clones in the sample; roughly 87% occur only once, and roughly 36% lies in the top ten. The CDR3 contains 14 residues. V lost 4 bases, J lost 0 bases, and 9 bases lay in between. Germline CDR1 reads KGHSH; CDR2 reads LQKENI. General study results and limits: Generally, naive subsets (rather than memory subsets) showed larger estimated richness.

Remarks on this clone: Its antigen is not identified.

The rearrangement joins TRBV18 to TRBJ2-5; the D is unclear. Source material: memory CD8+ T cells from PBMCs. The subset: CD45RO+ cells pooled with CCR7-negative TemRA cells. The TCR originated in a man aged 18-30 years in good health. Some clones in this sample may be carry-over from other donors' samples. The chain's CDR3 is CASSRAAYQETQYF. The DNA of the CDR3 is TGTGCCAGCTCACGGGCAGCATACCAAGAGACCCAGTACTTC.